The T cell receptor beta chain described here comes from a study of control samples from healthy donors and cancer patients (dated by TCRdb to the early 2020s). In regard to this clone: No cognate antigen has been identified for it. Per-base qualities were not stored, and no clone one base away is much larger.

Based on the germline V gene, the CDR1 and CDR2 sequences are SGHVS and FNYEAQ. The CDR3 goes from the cysteine to the phenylalanine over 17 residues. The DNA shown is the 51-base CDR3, in frame from base 1. V is cut by 6 bases and J by 0 bases, and the space between the germline ends is 15 bases. To prepare the library, the immunoSEQ multiplex PCR assay was applied. Drawn from immuneACCESS, this table holds only the in-frame rearrangements with V and J called that TCRdb kept. Clones are partly lost; checked studies trace under half to an unresolved V gene and leave the rest unexplained. For this sample the table gives roughly 25,000 clones, of which approximately 91% were detected only once. The ten biggest clones cover around 15% of the sample.

The specimen sequenced was PBMCs. This chain is built from TRBV7-6 and TRBJ2-6, with TRBD2 tentatively as D gene (7 bases match). This receptor was obtained from a man in his forties or fifties with lung cancer. CDR3 protein: CASSPRGRPSGANVLTF. The DNA sequence reads TGTGCCAGCAGTCCGCGGGGGCGTCCCTCTGGGGCCAACGTCCTGACTTTC.